The 12 T cell receptor beta chains below all came from one sample that was sequenced in a study of beta chain features in type 1 diabetes. Expressed TCRB transcripts got sequenced, as all isolated RNA was reverse transcribed. The table came from immunoSEQ multiplex PCR; TCRdb's copy has only in-frame clones and leaves some out. The sample records under 400,000 clones, 11% to 15% being singletons. The specimen sequenced was central memory CD4+ T cells from blood. Receptors originate from a man aged 25-45 years in good health.

This chain joins TRBV19 and TRBJ1-5, with D unresolved. Deletions cut 5 bases from V and 6 bases from J, with 14 bases between. Germline V gene lookup returns CDR1 LNHDA and CDR2 SQIVND (reference sequence). This CDR3 spans 14 amino acids. DNA for the CDR3: TGTGCCAGTAGTGGAGGTGCTGCGTTTCAGCCCCAGCATTTT. Translated, it gives CASSGGAAFQPQHF. The whole variable domain, filled in from reference TRBV19 and TRBJ1-5, reads DGGITQSPKYLFRKEGQNVTLSCEQNLNHDAMYWYRQDPGQGLRLIYYSQIVNDFQKGDIAEGYSVSREKKESFPLTVTSAQKNPTAFYLCASSGGAAFQPQHFGDGTRLSIL.

The rearrangement uses TRBV19 and TRBJ2-7, with TRBD2 as a possible D gene (6 bases). Germline lookup yields CDR1 LNHDA and CDR2 SQIVND (reference sequence). The CDR3 is made up of 14 amino acids. The V gene lost 4 bases and the J gene lost 5 bases, with 15 bases spanning the gap. The CDR3 DNA is TGTGCCAGTAGTAAGGGCGGGATAGGGAACGAGCAGTACGTC. Amino acids: CASSKGGIGNEQYV.

V is TRBV7-2 and J is TRBJ2-1, with 7 positions matching TRBD1. CDR1 is SGHTA and CDR2 is FQGNSA in the germline V gene. Germline trimming cut 5 bases from V and 4 bases from J; bases unmatched to any gene: 8. This CDR3 is 15 amino acids long. This CDR3 reads CASSPRTGGYNEQFF. The CDR3 region has the DNA TGTGCCAGCAGCCCGAGGACAGGAGGATACAATGAGCAGTTCTTC.

This clone was counted a few times. This chain links TRBV30 with TRBJ1-2; possibly TRBD1 for D (5 bases). Trimming removed 0 bases from V and 6 bases from J, with 8 bases in between. Germline V gene lookup returns CDR1 GTSNPN and CDR2 SVGIG (reference sequence). This CDR3 region has 12 residues. The CDR3 DNA follows: TGTGCCTGGAGTGTAATGGGGGATGGCTACACCTTC. Translation gives CAWSVMGDGYTF.

Here the CDR3 reads CASSPASGADTQYF. The CDR3, as DNA: TGTGCCAGCAGCCCCGCCAGCGGGGCAGATACGCAGTATTTT. The chain recombines TRBV7-2 with TRBJ2-3; 7 nucleotides agree with TRBD2. The CDR3 totals 14 residues. V dropped 5 bases and J dropped 4; count of bases not matched to a gene: 6. Germline-derived CDR1 and CDR2 are SGHTA and FQGNSA.

The chain is built from TRBV6-1 and TRBJ1-2; 8 bases map to TRBD1. V trimming: 5 bases; J trimming: 5 bases; junction bases outside the gene matches: 10. CDR1 MNHNS and CDR2 SASEGT come from the germline V gene. The CDR3 contains 15 residues. This CDR3 is CASSPPGQVLYGYTF. The CDR3 DNA is TGTGCCAGCAGTCCCCCGGGACAGGTTCTTTATGGCTACACCTTC.

This clone was counted a few times. The rearrangement links TRBV10-3 to TRBJ1-1; TRBD1 is a possible D gene (6 bases). V dropped 7 bases and J dropped 1 base, with 10 bases sitting between them. CDR1 is ENHRY, CDR2 SYGVKD, per germline. The CDR3 is 13 residues long. The CDR3 bases are TGTGCCATCATGCCGGGGGCGAACACTGAAGCTTTCTTT. Amino acid sequence: CAIMPGANTEAFF.

V and J are TRBV6-1 and TRBJ2-5, with D maybe TRBD2 (6 bases). The germline gives CDR1 MNHNS, CDR2 SASEGT. This CDR3 comprises 15 residues. V was trimmed by 0 bases and J by 2 bases, leaving 10 bases between them. The CDR3 protein is CASSEARGRQETQYF. The DNA of the CDR3 is TGTGCCAGCAGTGAAGCACGGGGGAGACAAGAGACCCAGTACTTC.

This clone was observed many times. The chain uses TRBV7-3 and TRBJ2-1, with 8 bases identical to TRBD2. CDR1 is SGHTA, CDR2 FQGTGA, per germline. Losses at the gene ends were 5 bases for V and 5 bases for J; bases not matched to a gene: 5. The length of the CDR3 is 14 residues. The CDR3: CASSLAGGNNEQFF. DNA for the CDR3: TGTGCCAGCAGCCTCGCGGGGGGAAACAATGAGCAGTTCTTC.

This clone has more than one count but fewer than ten. The genes are TRBV7-8 and TRBJ2-5; D possibly corresponds to TRBD1 (5 bases). CDR3 length equals 15 residues. Germline V gene data show CDR1 as SGHVS and CDR2 as FQNEAQ. Trimming removed 6 bases from V and 4 bases from J, with 18 bases in between. DNA of the CDR3: TGTGCCAGCAGTCCCCCCCGTGGTAGGGGAGAGACCCAGTACTTC. It translates to CASSPPRGRGETQYF.

This clone appeared once. The rearrangement links TRBV5-8 to TRBJ1-1; D is undetermined. V lost 0 bases, J lost 11 bases, and 11 bases lay in between. Per the germline V gene, CDR1 is SGHTS and CDR2 is YDEGEE. The CDR3 has 12 amino acids. DNA of the CDR3: TGTGCCAGCAGCTTGGAAAGGGTTGAGGCTTTCTTT. Its protein is CASSLERVEAFF.

This sequence joins TRBV6-1 and TRBJ2-3; D is ambiguous. This CDR3 spans 12 amino acids. The germline V gene encodes CDR1 MNHNS and CDR2 SASEGT. The V end lost 2 bases, the J end lost 6 bases, and 6 bases lay between the germline ends. DNA of the CDR3: TGTGCCAGCAGTGAATCCTCGGATACGCAGTATTTT. Translated: CASSESSDTQYF.